A selection of T cell receptor beta chains follows, all from one sample in a study of T cells in Graves' hyperthyroidism and ophthalmopathy. TCRdb re-called the multiplex PCR reads with MiXCR, one entry per CDR3 protein. This repertoire shows a few hundred thousand distinct CDR3 sequences, approximately 15% found once; its top ten account for under 7.5%. Sequencing was done on a sample of blood. The receptors were sampled from a woman aged 25 to 39 with Graves' hyperthyroidism. CDR3s include the opening cysteine and the closing phenylalanine or tryptophan. The order of the fields is D gene, V gene, J gene, clone size, CDR3 protein, CDR3 DNA. D genes are given only for firm matches. Clone size is shown for a subset of rows, as once, few, many or a class of expanded clone.

-	TRBV20-1	TRBJ2-3	many	CSAPPGRLTPDTQYF	TGCAGTGCACCCCCTGGTCGACTAACCCCAGATACGCAGTATTTT
-	TRBV29-1	TRBJ1-5	many	CSVEGPDQPQHF	TGCAGCGTTGAGGGGCCCGATCAGCCCCAGCATTTT
-	TRBV11-1	TRBJ2-2	many	CASRRLGSTGELFF	TGTGCCAGCAGGCGGCTAGGTAGTACCGGGGAGCTGTTTTTT
-	TRBV4-1	TRBJ2-7	-	CASSQEGSGLSYEQYF	TGCGCCAGCAGCCAAGAGGGGTCAGGTTTATCCTACGAGCAGTACTTC
-	TRBV4-1	TRBJ2-1	-	CASSQDPNFNEQFF	TGCGCCAGCAGCCAAGACCCGAACTTCAATGAGCAGTTCTTC
-	TRBV2	TRBJ1-2	many	CASSELVRSNYGYTF	TGTGCCAGCAGTGAATTAGTACGGAGTAACTATGGCTACACCTTC
-	TRBV19	TRBJ2-1	few	CASSRGYPINEQFF	TGTGCCAGTAGTAGAGGGTATCCGATCAATGAGCAGTTCTTC
-	TRBV28	TRBJ2-5	many	CASSLTRAQQETQYF	TGTGCCAGCAGTTTGACGAGGGCCCAACAAGAGACCCAGTACTTC
-	TRBV7-2	TRBJ1-1	many	CASSLAAGDTEAFF	TGTGCCAGCAGCTTAGCGGCAGGGGACACTGAAGCTTTCTTT
-	TRBV7-9	TRBJ2-1	few	CASSSSWGEQFF	TGTGCCAGCAGCTCTAGCTGGGGTGAGCAGTTCTTC
TRBD2	TRBV7-9	TRBJ2-2	-	CASSFPQRVAGNSGELFF	TGTGCCAGCAGCTTTCCCCAAAGGGTAGCGGGAAACTCCGGGGAGCTGTTTTTT
TRBD2	TRBV13	TRBJ2-1	-	CASSPGGRAWSYNEQFF	TGTGCCAGCAGTCCCGGCGGGAGGGCCTGGTCCTACAATGAGCAGTTCTTC
-	TRBV20-1	TRBJ1-1	many	CSVKPTNTEAFF	TGCAGTGTTAAGCCAACAAACACTGAAGCTTTCTTT
-	TRBV20-1	TRBJ2-1	-	CSFPDKDGNEQFF	TGCAGTTTTCCAGACAAAGATGGCAATGAGCAGTTCTTC
-	TRBV27	TRBJ2-3	-	CASSPDKTNRVSTDTQYF	TGTGCCAGCAGTCCTGATAAAACTAACCGGGTCAGCACAGATACGCAGTATTTT
-	TRBV30	TRBJ2-7	few	CAWSLVGYEQYF	TGTGCCTGGAGTCTTGTGGGGTACGAGCAGTACTTC
TRBD2	TRBV28	TRBJ2-7	many	CASSQQREGSEQYF	TGTGCCAGCAGTCAGCAGCGGGAGGGCTCCGAGCAGTACTTC
-	TRBV18	TRBJ2-1	many	CASSVSTSNEQFF	TGTGCCAGCTCAGTGTCCACCTCCAATGAGCAGTTCTTC
TRBD2	TRBV29-1	TRBJ2-7	many	CSVGSSGDEQYF	TGCAGCGTCGGATCTAGCGGCGACGAGCAGTACTTC